This T cell receptor (beta chain) appears in the sequencing data of a study of control samples from healthy donors and cancer patients. The table came from immunoSEQ multiplex PCR; TCRdb's copy has only in-frame clones and leaves some out. Of about 130,000 clones in the sample, less than 95% are singletons; the top ten hold around 8.9%. The germline V gene encodes CDR1 WNHNN and CDR2 SYGVQD (reference sequence). With 0 bases removed from V and 1 base from J, the gap between germline ends came to 9 bases. This CDR3 is 16 amino acids long. The gene calls are TRBV10-1 and TRBJ2-2, with D possibly matching TRBD1 (5 bases). Sequenced sample: blood. The origin of this receptor is a man aged 18 to 29 in good health. The CDR3 reads CASSESPQGNTGELFF. For the CDR3, the DNA is TGCGCCAGCAGTGAGTCCCCCCAGGGGAACACCGGGGAGCTGTTTTTT.